These T cell receptor beta chains were read from a single sample in a study of blood T cells in healthy people across ages. TCRdb called the 5' RACE reads again in MiXCR, with one record for every CDR3 protein. In the table there are around 2 million distinct CDR3 sequences, about two fifths of which are singletons. Sequences were obtained from blood. Receptors originate from a human donor in good health. The CDR3 runs from the conserved cysteine through the conserved F or W. A D gene is named only where the DNA matches it firmly. The size entry is marked missing in some rows and otherwise reads once, few, many or a size class.

j_call v_call d_call clone_size cdr3_aa cdr3_nt
TRBJ1-2 TRBV5-1 TRBD1 . CASSTAGGDGYTF TGCGCCAGCAGTACCGCAGGGGGCGATGGCTACACCTTC
TRBJ2-5 TRBV29-1 . . CSVEDPGKETQYF TGCAGCGTTGAAGATCCAGGGAAAGAGACCCAGTACTTC
TRBJ2-6 TRBV20-1 TRBD2 few CSARRDYQISGANVLTF TGCAGTGCTCGACGGGACTACCAAATCTCTGGGGCCAACGTCCTGACTTTC
TRBJ2-6 TRBV28 . . CASKRISGANVLTF TGTGCCAGCAAGCGGATCTCTGGGGCCAACGTCCTGACTTTC
TRBJ1-1 TRBV29-1 . . CSVVTENTEAFF TGCAGCGTTGTTACAGAGAACACTGAAGCTTTCTTT
TRBJ2-3 TRBV7-8 TRBD2 many CASSSNAGLAYSDTQYF TGTGCCAGCAGCTCGAATGCGGGACTAGCTTATTCAGATACGCAGTATTTT
TRBJ2-1 TRBV4-1 . few CASSQEGWQGSYEQFF TGCGCCAGCAGCCAAGAGGGGTGGCAGGGGAGTTATGAGCAGTTCTTC
TRBJ2-5 TRBV20-1 TRBD2 . CSAKPFRDRRLAGVRETQYF TGCAGTGCTAAGCCCTTCCGGGACAGGAGACTAGCGGGGGTGAGGGAGACCCAGTACTTC
TRBJ1-5 TRBV7-8 . few CASSSTARQLNQPQHF TGTGCCAGCAGCTCAACGGCACGGCAGCTCAATCAGCCCCAGCATTTT
TRBJ2-5 TRBV6-6 . . CASSYSLARGDEQYF TGTGCCAGCAGTTACTCTTTGGCCAGGGGTGATGAGCAGTACTTC
TRBJ2-1 TRBV7-3 . . CASSPSLPGQSTYNEQFF TGTGCCAGCAGCCCCTCCTTGCCGGGACAATCAACCTACAATGAGCAGTTCTTC